The present entry profiles one T cell receptor beta chain with its context. Germline V gene lookup returns CDR1 SEHNR and CDR2 FQNEAQ (reference sequence). V lost 3 bases to trimming and J lost 3 bases; unmatched junction nucleotides: 9. The CDR3 spans 16 residues. The sample belongs to a study of blood T cell repertoires in COVID-19. Study context: Samples of COVID-19 (acute and convalescent) were obtained from the United States, Italy and Spain. PBMCs, B-cell-depleted T cells, or T cells provided the cDNA or gDNA that made up the material.

Source study methods: Reference gene primers were amplified, and this amplification served to estimate nucleated cell counts. The protocol was immunoSEQ multiplex PCR, while the TCRdb copy is restricted to in-frame clones and leaves out a portion. V, J and clone size derive from that table, while D and trimming were established from the DNA sequence. The profile shows more than 80,000 clones, 90% of them singletons. V gene TRBV7-9 combines with J gene TRBJ2-7; TRBD1 aligns across 9 bases. This sequence was found in a human donor with active COVID-19. The donor label of this sample is uncertain. Material: peripheral blood. CDR3 sequence reads: CASSFGTGLSFYEQYF. CDR3 sequence (DNA): TGTGCCAGCAGCTTCGGGACAGGGTTATCGTTCTACGAGCAGTACTTC. Using reference TRBV7-9 and TRBJ2-7 for the parts outside the CDR3, the full variable domain is DTGVSQNPRHKITKRGQNVTFRCDPISEHNRLYWYRQTLGQGPEFLTYFQNEAQLEKSRLLSDRFSAERPKGSFSTLEIQRTEQGDSAMYLCASSFGTGLSFYEQYFGPGTRLTVT.